What follows is one T cell receptor beta chain and its context. Its matching antigen is unknown. This sample stems from a study of CD8+CD57+ T cells in acquired aplastic anemia. Study-wide context: When averaged, DNA from sorted CD4+ and CD8+ cells came to about 2.9 ug. Points from the study as a whole: Patients and controls turned out to have 25 to 30 CD8+ CDR3 sequences in common.

Selection for sequencing was limited to patients who had shown CD8+CD57+ cell expansion by flow cytometry. Trimming took 1 base from V and 6 from J; bases not matched to a gene: 6. From germline, CDR1 is KGHDR and CDR2 SFDVKD. This CDR3 spans 16 amino acids. The template used for profiling TCR beta VDJ and CDR3 was genomic DNA. TCRdb passed the reads through MiXCR, listing each CDR3 protein once. The repertoire holds roughly 80,000 distinct CDR3 sequences, with roughly two thirds as singletons. The chain links TRBV24-1 to TRBJ2-3, with 10 positions matching TRBD1. This TCR derives from a human donor with aplastic anemia. Input material: sorted CD4+, CD8+, or CD8+CD57+ T cells (not recorded which) from PBMCs. CDR3 sequence: CATSDLGTGELDTQYF. CDR3 nucleotide sequence: TGTGCCACCAGTGATTTAGGGACAGGGGAATTGGATACGCAGTATTTT.